The 9 T cell receptor beta chains given below trace back to one sample, sequenced in a study of OX40 agonist ivuxolimab in advanced cancers. This table comes from immunoSEQ multiplex PCR, and its TCRdb copy is limited to in-frame clones, with some not included. The table has approximately 22,000 clones, approximately 86% seen once. The sample here was CD4+ or CD8+ T cells sorted from blood, taken in a trial of the OX40 agonist ivuxolimab. The receptor source for this set is an adult with an advanced solid tumor such as melanoma, head and neck, liver or kidney cancer.

The chain employs TRBV5-6 and TRBJ2-1; tentative D call: TRBD2 (5 bases). V dropped 6 bases and J dropped 10 bases, with 20 bases sitting between them. Per the germline V gene, CDR1 is SGHDT and CDR2 is YYEEEE. The CDR3 length is 14 residues. The CDR3 loop reads CASTQFAETGEQFF. CDR3 in DNA: TGTGCCAGCACTCAGTTTGCCGAGACGGGAGAGCAGTTCTTC.

This clone was seen once. J is TRBJ1-1 and V is TRBV5-6; the D gene is possibly TRBD1 (5 bases). Germline lookup yields CDR1 SGHDT and CDR2 YYEEEE. The CDR3 is 14 amino acids. Between the trimmed V and J ends, which lost 4 bases and 1 base, there was a span of 11 bases. CDR3 nucleotides: TGTGCCAGCAGCGGGTCGGGACGGAACACTGAAGCTTTCTTT. Its protein is CASSGSGRNTEAFF.

This clone was observed a single time. The chain has TRBV2 and TRBJ1-2, with D possibly matching TRBD1 (5 bases). Germline assignment: CDR1 SNHLY and CDR2 FYNNEI. The CDR3 has 14 amino acids. V dropped 5 bases and J dropped 8 bases, with 18 bases sitting between them. In nucleotides, the CDR3 is TGTGCCAGCAGTCCCAGGTTTAAGGACAAAGGCTACACCTTC. It specifies CASSPRFKDKGYTF.

The chain links TRBV2 to TRBJ1-1; 7 bases map to TRBD1. This CDR3 is built from 13 residues. Germline assignment: CDR1 SNHLY and CDR2 FYNNEI. V was clipped by 8 bases and J by 0 bases; unmatched bases: 3. CDR3 region: CASQGQLNTEAFF. The CDR3 nucleotides read TGTGCCAGCCAGGGACAGTTGAACACTGAAGCTTTCTTT.

The V gene is TRBV5-1, the J gene TRBJ2-2; 9 nucleotides match TRBD1. Trimming cost V 1 base and J 6 bases; bases outside gene matches: 1. CDR1 and CDR2 (germline): SGHRS, YFSETQ. The length of the CDR3 is 14 residues. CDR3 sequence (DNA): TGCGCCAGCAGCTTGAGACAGGGGGCCGGGGAGCTGTTTTTT. Its translation is CASSLRQGAGELFF.

The chain is built from TRBV6-5 and TRBJ1-1; no firm D call. Germline V gives CDR1 MNHEY, CDR2 SVGAGI. Trimming removed 5 bases at V and 5 bases at J, with 18 bases between. The CDR3 sequence is 15 residues long. CDR3 sequence: CASSVFGGSPTEAFF. CDR3 DNA: TGTGCCAGCAGTGTGTTCGGAGGCAGCCCTACTGAAGCTTTCTTT.

The genes are TRBV28 and TRBJ1-1; D unresolved. CDR3 length: 14 residues. CDR1 MDHEN and CDR2 SYDVKM come from the germline V gene. V was clipped by 4 bases and J by 1 base, with 10 bases between them. CDR3 amino acids: CASSSSWGNTEAFF. The CDR3 DNA reads TGTGCCAGCAGTTCGTCCTGGGGGAACACTGAAGCTTTCTTT.

V and J are TRBV10-3 and TRBJ2-7; D is perhaps TRBD2 (6 bases). The CDR3 length is 15 residues. V lost 9 bases, J lost 3 bases, and 21 bases lay in between. Germline CDR1 is ENHRY and CDR2 is SYGVKD. The CDR3 loop is CAMRDSVGSDYEQYF. The CDR3 DNA reads TGTGCCATGCGGGACTCCGTTGGATCTGACTACGAGCAGTACTTC.

This clone was detected only once. The same CDR3 arises from other DNA sequences in this sample as well. This chain links TRBV30 with TRBJ2-3; D is possibly TRBD2 (7 bases). Germline lookup yields CDR1 GTSNPN and CDR2 SVGIG (reference sequence). The CDR3 has 16 residues. Between the trimmed V and J ends, which lost 0 bases and 5 bases, there was a span of 18 bases. CDR3 amino acids: CAWSVRGRGARDTQYF. For the CDR3, the DNA is TGTGCCTGGAGTGTACGGGGGAGGGGGGCGAGAGATACGCAGTATTTT.